This passage covers 5 T cell receptor beta chains from one sample sequenced in a study of blood T cell repertoires in COVID-19. Sequencing used immunoSEQ multiplex PCR; TCRdb keeps in-frame clones, though not all of them. The sample carries roughly 200,000 clones, 88% recorded once. Sequenced sample: peripheral blood. The source of these receptors is a middle-aged man with active or convalescent COVID-19.

The chain uses TRBV7-9 and TRBJ1-6, with D possibly matching TRBD1 (5 bases). Trimming removed 5 bases from V and 10 bases from J, with 18 bases in between. Germline CDR1 and CDR2: SEHNR and FQNEAQ (reference sequence). This CDR3 comprises 15 residues. The CDR3 bases are TGTGCCAGCAGCCAGACTGAGGGAGGGACCTCACCCCTCCACTTT. This encodes CASSQTEGGTSPLHF.

V and J are TRBV4-3 and TRBJ1-4, with a tentative D call TRBD1 (6 bases). This CDR3 is 14 amino acids long. Germline V CDR1 and CDR2: LGHNA, YSLEER. The germline V and J ends were trimmed by 0 bases and 6 bases, with 8 bases remaining between them. CDR3 amino acids: CASSQEHRDEKLFF. For the CDR3, the DNA is TGCGCCAGCAGCCAAGAACACAGGGATGAAAAACTGTTTTTT.

The gene calls are TRBV19 and TRBJ2-2, with D hard to call. From germline, CDR1 is LNHDA and CDR2 SQIVND (reference sequence). The CDR3 sequence is 14 residues long. The V end was cut by 1 base, the J end by 4 bases, with 7 bases between. The CDR3 is CASSIVLTTGELFF. Written as DNA, the CDR3 is TGTGCCAGTAGTATAGTACTTACCACCGGGGAGCTGTTTTTT.

The chain employs TRBV5-1 and TRBJ2-7, with a tentative D call TRBD2 (7 bases). Deletions cut 4 bases from V and 3 bases from J, with 14 bases between. The length of the CDR3 is 14 residues. Germline values: CDR1 SGHRS, CDR2 YFSETQ. The CDR3 DNA follows: TGCGCCAGCAGCATGGGAGGGGGAGACTACGAGCAGTACTTC. This sequence encodes CASSMGGGDYEQYF.

This chain joins TRBV11-2 and TRBJ1-3; no reliable D call. The CDR3 sequence is 15 residues long. Deletions cut 5 bases from V and 4 bases from J, with 15 bases between. Germline V gene data show CDR1 as SGHAT and CDR2 as FQNNGV. CDR3 loop: CASSQTGSGGNTIYF. The DNA for the CDR3 is TGTGCCAGCAGCCAGACGGGCTCGGGAGGAAACACCATATATTTT.